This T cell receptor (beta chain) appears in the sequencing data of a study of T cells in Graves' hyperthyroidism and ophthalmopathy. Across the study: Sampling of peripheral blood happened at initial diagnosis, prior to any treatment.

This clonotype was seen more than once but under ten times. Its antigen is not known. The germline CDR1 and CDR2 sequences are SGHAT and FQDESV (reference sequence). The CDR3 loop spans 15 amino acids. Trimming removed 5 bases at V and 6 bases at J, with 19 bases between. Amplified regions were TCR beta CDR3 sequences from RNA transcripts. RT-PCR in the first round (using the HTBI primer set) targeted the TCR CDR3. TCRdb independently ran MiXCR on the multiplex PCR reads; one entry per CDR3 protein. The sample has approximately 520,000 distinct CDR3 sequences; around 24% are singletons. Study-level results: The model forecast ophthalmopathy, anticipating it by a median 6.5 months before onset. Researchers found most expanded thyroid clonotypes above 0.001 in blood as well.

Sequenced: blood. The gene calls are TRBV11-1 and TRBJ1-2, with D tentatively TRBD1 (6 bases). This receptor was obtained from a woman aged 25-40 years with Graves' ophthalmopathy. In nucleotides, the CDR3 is TGTGCCAGCAGCCTAACTAGGGGGGGCGTCGATGGCTACACCTTC. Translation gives CASSLTRGGVDGYTF.